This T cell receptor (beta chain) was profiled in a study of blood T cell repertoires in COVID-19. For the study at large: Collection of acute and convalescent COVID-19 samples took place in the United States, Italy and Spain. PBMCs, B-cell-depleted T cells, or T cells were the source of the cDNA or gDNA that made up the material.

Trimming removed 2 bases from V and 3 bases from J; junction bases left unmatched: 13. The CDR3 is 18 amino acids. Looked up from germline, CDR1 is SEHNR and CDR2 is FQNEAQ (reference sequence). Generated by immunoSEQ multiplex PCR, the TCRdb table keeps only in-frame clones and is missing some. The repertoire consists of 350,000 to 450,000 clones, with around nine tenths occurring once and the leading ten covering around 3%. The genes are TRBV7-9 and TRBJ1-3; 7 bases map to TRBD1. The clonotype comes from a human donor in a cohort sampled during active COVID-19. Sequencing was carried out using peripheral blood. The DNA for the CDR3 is TGTGCCAGCAGCTTACGGATCGGACAGGCTGCAGATGGAAACACCATATATTTT. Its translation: CASSLRIGQAADGNTIYF.